Here is one T cell receptor beta chain with its context. Its antigen is undetermined. The protocol was immunoSEQ multiplex PCR, while the TCRdb copy is restricted to in-frame clones and leaves out a portion. The sample has over 850,000 clones, 70% to 80% seen once. Naive CD45RA+ and memory CD45RA-negative subsets were split from CD4+ cells. This specimen belongs to a study of shared clonotypes between healthy human individuals. As for the study in general: CD4 naive and memory got three plates each, CD8 naive two, CD8 memory one.

The study's findings and limits: Naive subsets, compared against memory subsets, generally had larger estimated richness values. Among donors, the sharing of clonotypes was expected to be influenced by sequencing depth.

V dropped 0 bases and J dropped 6 bases, with 9 bases sitting between them. The CDR3 covers 13 residues. The germline gives CDR1 SGHDT, CDR2 YYEEEE. The specimen was memory CD4+ T cells from PBMCs. As to subset: CD45RA-negative fraction. The chain joins TRBV5-6 to TRBJ2-5; D not resolved. This TCR came from a man aged 18 to 35 in good health. Some clones in this sample may be carry-over from other donors' samples. The chain's CDR3 is CASSLELRKTQYF. In DNA, the CDR3 is TGTGCCAGCAGCTTGGAGTTAAGGAAGACCCAGTACTTC. The variable domain in full, with the rest retrieved from reference TRBV5-6 and TRBJ2-5, is DAGVTQSPTHLIKTRGQQVTLRCSPKSGHDTVSWYQQALGQGPQFIFQYYEEEERQRGNFPDRFSGHQFPNYSSELNVNALLLGDSALYLCASSLELRKTQYFGPGTRLLVL.